The sequence of this T cell receptor (beta chain) was determined in a study of cytomegalovirus exposure and HLA in healthy donors. In regard to this clone: Its antigen is still unknown.

Study-level results: Donor immune exposure was known only as CMV serostatus. The classifier reportedly diagnosed cytomegalovirus status with high sensitivity and specificity. Most of the TCR beta V segments (in an earlier analysis) were productive either about 87% or about 30% of the time.

The CDR3 is 14 residues long. The germline V gene encodes CDR1 SGDLS and CDR2 YYNGEE. V shed 2 bases and J 2 bases; nucleotides not matched to a gene: 3. In the PCR, 60 Vbeta and 13 Jbeta primers were used. The data were produced by immunoSEQ multiplex PCR, yet TCRdb's version contains in-frame clones alone and is incomplete. Recorded for this sample: over 55,000 clones. This chain links TRBV9 with TRBJ2-7; 8 nucleotides align to TRBD1. The clonotype comes from a boy younger than 18 in good health and CMV-seronegative. Sequenced sample: PBMCs. CDR3 nucleotides: TGTGCCAGCAGCGTGACAGGGGAGGCCTACGAGCAGTACTTC. Residues: CASSVTGEAYEQYF.